Listed below are T cell receptor beta chains from one sample, sequenced in a study of low-dose radiotherapy and immunotherapy resistance in tumors. One entry per CDR3 protein results from TCRdb running MiXCR on the reads. Of 65,000 to 95,000 distinct CDR3 sequences in the sample, around a sixth were seen once. The input for sequencing was PBMCs, taken after low-dose radiotherapy plus immunotherapy. The receptors were gathered from a male donor with prostate cancer. The CDR3 runs from the conserved cysteine through the conserved F or W. Each record gives: V gene, J gene, clone size, D gene, CDR3 DNA, CDR3 protein. The D gene is left open where the match is weak. Where a row states a size, it is once, few, many or the class of an expanded clone; other rows omit it.

TRBV20-1	TRBJ1-1	many	-	TGCAGTGCTAGAGCCGGACACCCGCAAACTGAAGCTTTCTTT	CSARAGHPQTEAFF
TRBV18	TRBJ2-1	-	-	TGTGCCAGCTCACCCGGATCGATAGAGCAGTTCTTC	CASSPGSIEQFF
TRBV7-2	TRBJ2-1	-	TRBD2	TGTGCCAGCAGCTCGGGGACTAGCGGAGGCTACAATGAGCAGTTCTTC	CASSSGTSGGYNEQFF
TRBV29-1	TRBJ2-1	-	TRBD2	TGCAGCGTTCGACTAGCGCCCTACAATGAGCAGTTCACCCTCTCCTACAATGAGCAGTTCTTC	CSVRLAPYNEQFTLSYNEQFF
TRBV6-5	TRBJ2-5	many	-	TGTGCCAGCAAGAGGGGACCTACAGTCCAAGAGACCCAGTACTTC	CASKRGPTVQETQYF
TRBV10-3	TRBJ1-1	many	-	TGTGCCATCAGTGACCTCGGCAGGGGGAACACTGAAGCTTTCTTT	CAISDLGRGNTEAFF
TRBV6-2/TRBV6-3	TRBJ1-6	many	-	TGTGCCAGCAGGGATAGCTCCTATAATTCACCCCTCCACTTT	CASRDSSYNSPLHF
TRBV4-2	TRBJ2-3	many	-	TGTGCCAGCAGCCAAGAGCCGGGATACAAGGGAGATACGCAGTATTTT	CASSQEPGYKGDTQYF
TRBV28	TRBJ2-7	-	-	TGTGCCAGCAGTTCTAGCAAAGGCTCCTACGAGCAGTACTTC	CASSSSKGSYEQYF
TRBV20-1	TRBJ2-5	few	TRBD1	TGCAGTGCTAGAGCTTCCCTTTTTGCGACAGGGAATCAAGAGACCCAGTACTTC	CSARASLFATGNQETQYF
TRBV12-3/TRBV12-4	TRBJ1-6	many	-	TGTGCCAGCAGCCCTACAGCGGGCAATTCACCCCTCCACTTT	CASSPTAGNSPLHF
TRBV20-1	TRBJ2-3	many	-	TGCAGTGCTCGGGCGGGGGCTGGCACAGATACGCAGTATTTT	CSARAGAGTDTQYF
TRBV7-9	TRBJ2-2	many	-	TGTGCCAGCAGCCCCCTGGGCCTAAAGAACACCGGGGAGCTGTTTTTT	CASSPLGLKNTGELFF
TRBV11-1	TRBJ2-3	many	-	TGTGCCAGCAGTCCAACCGGGACTTCCACGTATTTT	CASSPTGTSTYF
TRBV18	TRBJ2-1	many	-	TGTGCCAGCTCACCTAAGGGGATACGGATGGGCTACAATGAGCAGTTCTTC	CASSPKGIRMGYNEQFF
TRBV19	TRBJ2-1	few	-	TGTGCCAGTACCGGTGTTCCAAGGATCTACAATGAGCAGTTCTTC	CASTGVPRIYNEQFF